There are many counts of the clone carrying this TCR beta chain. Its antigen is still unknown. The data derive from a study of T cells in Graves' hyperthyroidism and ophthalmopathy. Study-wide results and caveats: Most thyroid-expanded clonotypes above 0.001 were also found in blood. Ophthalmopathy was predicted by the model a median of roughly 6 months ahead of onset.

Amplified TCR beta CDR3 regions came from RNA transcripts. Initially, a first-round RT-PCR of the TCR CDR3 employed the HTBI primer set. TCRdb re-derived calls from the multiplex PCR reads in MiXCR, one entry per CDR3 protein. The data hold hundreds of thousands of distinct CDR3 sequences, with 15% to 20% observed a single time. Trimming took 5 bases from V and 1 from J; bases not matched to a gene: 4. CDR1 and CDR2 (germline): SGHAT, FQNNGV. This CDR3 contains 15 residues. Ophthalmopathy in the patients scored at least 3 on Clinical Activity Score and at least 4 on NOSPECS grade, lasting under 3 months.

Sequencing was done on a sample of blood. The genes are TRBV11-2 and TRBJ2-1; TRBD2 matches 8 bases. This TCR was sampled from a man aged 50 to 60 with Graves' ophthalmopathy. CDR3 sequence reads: CASSESGSSYNEQFF. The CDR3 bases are TGTGCCAGCAGCGAGAGCGGGAGTTCCTACAATGAGCAGTTCTTC.